The rows below give T cell receptor beta chains drawn from one sample of a study of tumor-infiltrating lymphocytes in primary liver carcinoma. TCRdb itself ran the multiplex PCR reads through MiXCR, one entry per CDR3 protein. Among 300,000 to 400,000 distinct CDR3 sequences listed, less than 65% were seen once. Material for sequencing was peripheral blood. The receptor set was obtained from a man aged 35-49 years with primary liver carcinoma and hepatitis B virus infection. Both conserved end residues are part of each CDR3. A D gene is named only where the DNA matches it firmly. A row's size may be missing; if present it is once, few, many or a size class.

J	V	D	size	length	CDR3	DNA
TRBJ1-2	TRBV5-8	TRBD1	many	14	CASSLDRGGYGYTF	TGTGCCAGCAGCTTGGACAGGGGTGGCTATGGCTACACCTTC
TRBJ2-7	TRBV6-2/TRBV6-3	.	.	19	CASSYLANQAAVKTYEEYF	TGTGCCAGCAGTTACTTGGCCAATCAAGCGGCGGTAAAAACCTACGAGGAGTACTTC
TRBJ2-1	TRBV6-2/TRBV6-3	.	many	15	CASSKGLGRPGEQFF	TGTGCCAGCAGCAAGGGGTTGGGTCGACCGGGTGAGCAGTTCTTC
TRBJ2-7	TRBV6-5	.	once	13	CANSYGYGYEQYF	TGTGCCAACAGTTACGGTTACGGGTACGAGCAGTACTTC
TRBJ2-7	TRBV11-2	TRBD2	.	17	CASSLFFTGGTLGEQYF	TGTGCCAGCAGCCTTTTCTTTACCGGGGGGACCTTAGGTGAGCAGTACTTC
TRBJ2-3	TRBV6-5	.	once	17	CASSQPRREGAANTQYF	TGTGCCAGCAGTCAGCCCCGTCGGGAGGGGGCGGCAAATACGCAGTATTTT
TRBJ2-1	TRBV11-2	TRBD1	many	16	CASSLIYQGVIDEQFF	TGTGCCAGCAGCTTAATATACCAGGGGGTCATTGATGAGCAGTTCTTC
TRBJ2-7	TRBV5-6	.	.	14	CASSFSAGVYEQYF	TGTGCCAGCAGCTTTTCAGCTGGAGTTTACGAGCAGTACTTC
TRBJ2-3	TRBV5-4	.	.	15	CASSIWRSGTDTHYF	TGTGCCAGCAGCATATGGCGGTCCGGCACAGATACGCACTATTTT
TRBJ1-1	TRBV12-3/TRBV12-4	.	many	13	CASSLADRPEAFF	TGTGCCAGCAGTTTAGCGGACAGACCTGAAGCTTTCTTT
TRBJ2-7	TRBV11-2	TRBD2	.	17	CASVLVVGAGSEYEQYF	TGTGCCAGCGTTCTAGTGGTAGGAGCGGGAAGTGAGTACGAGCAGTACTTC
TRBJ2-7	TRBV11-2	.	.	14	CAGSLGVSSYEQYF	TGTGCGGGCAGCTTGGGGGTTAGCTCCTACGAGCAGTACTTC
TRBJ2-5	TRBV29-1	.	many	12	CSVGGIQETQYF	TGCAGCGTAGGGGGGATCCAAGAGACCCAGTACTTC
TRBJ2-7	TRBV5-1	.	.	14	CASSLGGPPYGQYF	TGCGCCAGCAGCTTGGGCGGGCCGCCCTACGGGCAGTACTTC
TRBJ2-7	TRBV11-1	.	.	12	CASGLQGDEQYF	TGTGCCAGCGGCCTCCAGGGAGACGAGCAGTACTTC
TRBJ2-7	TRBV5-1	TRBD1	.	14	CASSSGQGAFEQYF	TGCGCCAGCAGCTCGGGACAGGGGGCTTTCGAGCAGTACTTC
TRBJ2-6	TRBV11-2	.	.	15	CASSLDSTGASVLTF	TGTGCCAGCAGCCTGGACAGCACTGGGGCCAGCGTCCTGACTTTC
TRBJ2-2	TRBV11-2	TRBD1	many	15	CASSVTGQGGGELFF	TGTGCCAGCAGCGTAACCGGACAGGGCGGCGGGGAGCTGTTTTTT
TRBJ2-1	TRBV7-9	TRBD2	.	19	CASSFPRLAGGGAYNEQFF	TGTGCCAGCAGCTTCCCTAGACTAGCGGGAGGAGGCGCCTACAATGAGCAGTTCTTC
TRBJ2-3	TRBV6-4	.	.	12	CASSDLLEAQYF	TGTGCCAGCAGTGACCTACTAGAGGCGCAGTATTTT
TRBJ1-2	TRBV11-2	.	.	11	CASNQGRGVTF	TGTGCCAGTAACCAGGGGCGAGGAGTCACCTTC
TRBJ2-3	TRBV5-1	.	.	15	CASTWGGASTDTQYF	TGCGCCAGCACCTGGGGCGGGGCTAGCACAGATACGCAGTATTTT
TRBJ2-1	TRBV10-3	TRBD2	.	15	CAISVLAGGYNDQFF	TGTGCCATCAGCGTACTAGCGGGAGGCTACAATGATCAGTTCTTC
TRBJ2-1	TRBV5-4	.	once	17	CASSLEVRAYTYNDQFF	TGTGCCAGCAGCTTGGAGGTGCGGGCATACACCTACAATGACCAGTTCTTC
TRBJ2-1	TRBV10-3	.	many	15	CAISGGGANYNEQFF	TGTGCCATCAGTGGTGGAGGGGCCAACTACAATGAGCAGTTCTTC
TRBJ1-2	TRBV5-6	.	.	16	CASGLGALGGRDGYTF	TGTGCCAGCGGCTTGGGTGCCCTCGGTGGCAGGGATGGCTACACCTTC
TRBJ2-7	TRBV24-1	.	once	14	CPTSDLNSPYEQYF	TGTCCCACCAGTGATTTGAACAGTCCCTACGAGCAGTACTTC
TRBJ2-1	TRBV6-5	TRBD1	.	16	CDSSYSTGQGYNEQFF	TGTGATAGCAGTTACTCTACTGGACAGGGCTACAATGAGCAGTTCTTC
TRBJ2-2	TRBV5-1	TRBD2	.	15	CASSPLTSGRGELFF	TGCGCCAGCAGCCCATTGACTAGCGGGAGGGGGGAGCTGTTTTTT
TRBJ2-1	TRBV5-1	TRBD2	.	14	CASSPSGRPNEQFF	TGCGCCAGCAGCCCCAGCGGGAGGCCCAATGAGCAGTTCTTC